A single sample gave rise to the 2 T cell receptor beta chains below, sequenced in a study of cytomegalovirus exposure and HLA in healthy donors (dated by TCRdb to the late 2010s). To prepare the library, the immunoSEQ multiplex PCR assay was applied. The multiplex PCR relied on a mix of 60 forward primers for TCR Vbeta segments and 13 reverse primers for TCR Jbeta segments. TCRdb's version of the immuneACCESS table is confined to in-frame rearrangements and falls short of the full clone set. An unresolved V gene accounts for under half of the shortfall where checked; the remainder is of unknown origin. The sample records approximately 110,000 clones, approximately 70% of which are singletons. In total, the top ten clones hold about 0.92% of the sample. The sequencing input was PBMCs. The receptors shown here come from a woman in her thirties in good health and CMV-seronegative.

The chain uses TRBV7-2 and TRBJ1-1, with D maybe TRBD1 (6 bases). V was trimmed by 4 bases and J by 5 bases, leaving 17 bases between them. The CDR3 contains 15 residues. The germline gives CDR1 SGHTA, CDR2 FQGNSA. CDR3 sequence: CASSSTGHLGTEAFF. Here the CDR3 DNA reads TGTGCCAGCAGCTCGACAGGCCACCTAGGGACTGAAGCTTTCTTT.

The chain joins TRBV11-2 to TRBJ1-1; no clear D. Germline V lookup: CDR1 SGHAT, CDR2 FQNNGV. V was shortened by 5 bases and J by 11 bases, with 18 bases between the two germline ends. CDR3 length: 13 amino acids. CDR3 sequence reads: CASSTTQRMGAFF. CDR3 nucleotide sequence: TGTGCCAGCAGCACCACCCAGCGGATGGGGGCTTTCTTT.